These 25 T cell receptor beta chains were sequenced from one sample in a study of PD-1 blockade in classical Hodgkin lymphoma. Data came from immunoSEQ multiplex PCR; TCRdb stores just in-frame clones and leaves some out. This sample yields 46,000 or so clones, of which around nine tenths are seen a single time; 8% to 10% belongs to the top ten. Patients all relapsed after autologous stem cell transplantation, and there was variation in brentuximab vedotin exposure. Source: peripheral blood mononuclear cells (PBMCs), taken at baseline. Source of these receptors: a human donor with classical Hodgkin lymphoma.

The CDR3 here is CASSFGGFGYEQYF. Here the CDR3 DNA reads TGCGCCAGCAGCTTCGGGGGGTTCGGGTACGAGCAGTACTTC. This chain uses TRBV5-1 with TRBJ2-7; 7 bases match TRBD2. Losses at the gene ends were 2 bases for V and 4 bases for J; bases not matched to a gene: 6. The CDR3 is 14 residues long. Per germline, CDR1 SGHRS and CDR2 YFSETQ.

The rearrangement joins TRBV4-3 to TRBJ2-1; no definite D call. The CDR3 contains 15 residues. V lost 0 bases and J lost 0, with 6 bases in between. CDR1 is LGHNA and CDR2 is YSLEER in the germline V gene. The CDR3 region is CASSQEGLSYNEQFF. As DNA, the CDR3 is TGCGCCAGCAGCCAAGAAGGGCTCTCCTACAATGAGCAGTTCTTC.

This chain uses TRBV5-1 with TRBJ2-7; the D is unclear. Germline lookup yields CDR1 SGHRS and CDR2 YFSETQ. V shed 3 bases and J shed 0 bases, with 10 bases lying between them. The CDR3 has 14 residues. CDR3 sequence: CASSWVSHSYEQYF. The CDR3 nucleotides read TGCGCCAGCAGCTGGGTCTCTCACTCCTACGAGCAGTACTTC. The full variable domain, in which reference TRBV5-1 and TRBJ2-7 provide the parts outside the CDR3, is KAGVTQTPRYLIKTRGQQVTLSCSPISGHRSVSWYQQTPGQGLQFLFEYFSETQRNKGNFPGRFSGRQFSNSRSEMNVSTLELGDSALYLCASSWVSHSYEQYFGPGTRLTVT.

V is TRBV19 and J is TRBJ1-1; no clear D. This CDR3 has 13 amino acids. The ends were cut back, 3 bases at V and 2 bases at J, with 7 bases in the middle. Germline CDR1 and CDR2: LNHDA and SQIVND (reference sequence). CDR3 sequence (DNA): TGTGCCAGTAGTATCGGGAGTAACACTGAAGCTTTCTTT. Amino acid sequence: CASSIGSNTEAFF.

This chain uses TRBV4-1 with TRBJ1-3; tentative D call: TRBD1 (5 bases). V lost 0 bases and J 4 bases, leaving 13 bases between the germline ends. CDR3 length equals 16 residues. The V gene's germline CDR1 is MGHRA and CDR2 YSYEKL. CDR3 region: CASSQEPPGAGNTIYF. The CDR3 bases are TGCGCCAGCAGCCAAGAGCCCCCCGGGGCGGGAAACACCATATATTTT.

V gene TRBV6-1 combines with J gene TRBJ2-7, with TRBD2 identical over 10 bases. V shed 7 bases, J shed 4 bases, and the junction held 10 bases outside the gene matches. The CDR3 is 15 residues long. Per germline, CDR1 MNHNS and CDR2 SASEGT. CDR3 bases: TGTGCCAGCACCAAGGGGAGCGGGAGGGATTACGAGCAGTACTTC. It specifies CASTKGSGRDYEQYF.

The J gene is TRBJ2-3, the V gene TRBV5-4; D remains ambiguous. V lost 0 bases and J 2 bases, leaving 1 base between the germline ends. CDR3 length: 12 amino acids. Germline V lookup: CDR1 SGHNT, CDR2 YYREEE (reference sequence). CDR3 DNA: TGTGCCAGCAGCTTGGACACAGATACGCAGTATTTT. Protein: CASSLDTDTQYF.

The chain links TRBV9 to TRBJ1-5; D gene unclear. Germline assignment: CDR1 SGDLS and CDR2 YYNGEE. This CDR3 region has 16 residues. With 4 bases removed from V and 0 bases from J, the gap between germline ends came to 14 bases. Here the CDR3 DNA reads TGTGCCAGCAGCCCCTATCACGGAGATAGCAATCAGCCCCAGCATTTT. It yields the protein CASSPYHGDSNQPQHF.

The V gene is TRBV7-9, the J gene TRBJ2-7, with D perhaps TRBD1 (5 bases). Trimming left V 2 bases short and J 0 bases short, with 11 bases between. The CDR3 totals 15 residues. CDR1 is SEHNR and CDR2 is FQNEAQ in the germline V gene (reference sequence). The CDR3 coding sequence is TGTGCCAGCAGCTTAATTAAGGGGTCCTCCTACGAGCAGTACTTC. This gives the protein CASSLIKGSSYEQYF.

This clone showed up just once. The chain uses TRBV11-2 and TRBJ2-1, with D unresolved. Germline-derived CDR1 and CDR2 are SGHAT and FQNNGV. With 1 base removed from V and 7 bases from J, the gap between germline ends came to 8 bases. The CDR3 consists of 13 residues. CDR3 nucleotide sequence: TGTGCCAGCAGCTTAGGCGGTGGAAATGAGCAGTTCTTC. Translated: CASSLGGGNEQFF.

V is TRBV25-1 and J is TRBJ2-4, with D perhaps TRBD1 or TRBD2 (5 bases each). This CDR3 comprises 17 residues. The V and J ends lost 2 bases and 0 bases respectively, with 14 bases between them. CDR1 MGHDK and CDR2 SYGVNS come from the germline V gene. CDR3 nucleotide sequence: TGTGCCAGCAGTGAAGGGACCGGACACCTAGCCAAAAACATTCAGTACTTC. Translation gives CASSEGTGHLAKNIQYF.

This chain connects TRBV4-3 to TRBJ1-2; 9 positions match TRBD1. There are 17 residues in the CDR3. The germline gives CDR1 LGHNA, CDR2 YSLEER. J lost 4 bases, V lost 2 bases, and 11 bases had no gene match. CDR3: CASSQSRAGQGPYGYTF. In DNA form, the CDR3 reads TGCGCCAGCAGCCAATCGCGGGCAGGACAGGGGCCCTATGGCTACACCTTC.

This clone was detected a few times. The genes are TRBV6-4 and TRBJ2-1; TRBD2 matches at 15 bases. CDR1 and CDR2 from the germline V gene are MRHNA and SNTAGT. With V trimmed by 5 bases and J by 8 bases, 7 bases remained unmatched. The CDR3 covers 16 residues. Here the CDR3 reads CASSWTSGGAMDEQFF. As DNA, the CDR3 is TGTGCCAGCAGTTGGACTAGCGGGGGGGCCATGGATGAGCAGTTCTTC.

This clone was counted a single time. J is TRBJ2-7 and V is TRBV5-1; TRBD1 might be the D (5 bases). The CDR3 spans 13 residues. The V and J ends lost 0 bases and 3 bases respectively, with 7 bases between them. Germline V gene sequence: CDR1 SGHRS, CDR2 YFSETQ. As DNA, the CDR3 is TGCGCCAGCAGCTTGGGGGGCCTCTACGAGCAGTACTTC. Amino acid sequence: CASSLGGLYEQYF.

J is TRBJ1-1 and V is TRBV5-1; no clear D. Trimming pared 0 bases from V and 5 bases from J, leaving 14 bases between. Germline assignment: CDR1 SGHRS and CDR2 YFSETQ. The CDR3 length is 15 residues. The CDR3 loop reads CASSLGREVGTEAFF. In nucleotides, the CDR3 is TGCGCCAGCAGCTTGGGACGGGAGGTTGGGACTGAAGCTTTCTTT.

Only a few counts were recorded for this clone. This same CDR3 is encoded by further DNA sequences in the sample. This chain joins TRBV27 and TRBJ1-2, with unresolved D. CDR3 length equals 15 residues. Deletions cut 6 bases from V and 4 bases from J, with 18 bases between. Germline V gene sequence: CDR1 MNHEY, CDR2 SMNVEV (reference sequence). The CDR3 DNA follows: TGTGCCAGCAGCCGAAGTGGGGTTTTGGTCTATGGCTACACCTTC. This gives the protein CASSRSGVLVYGYTF.

V usage is TRBV6-1 and J usage is TRBJ1-3; possibly TRBD1 for D (5 bases). Germline V gives CDR1 MNHNS, CDR2 SASEGT. V lost 7 bases, J lost 2 bases, and 12 bases lay in between. This CDR3 region has 14 residues. In DNA form, the CDR3 reads TGTGCCAGCACAACCTCAGGGACTGGAAACACCATATATTTT. This codes for CASTTSGTGNTIYF.

This chain connects TRBV19 to TRBJ2-6; TRBD1 agrees at 9 bases. The CDR3 totals 18 residues. V trimming: 0 bases; J trimming: 1 base; junction bases outside the gene matches: 4. CDR1 is LNHDA and CDR2 is SQIVND in the germline V gene (reference sequence). The CDR3 region is CASSIEDRGRSGANVLTF. CDR3 sequence (DNA): TGTGCCAGTAGTATAGAGGACAGGGGACGGTCTGGGGCCAACGTCCTGACTTTC. The entire variable domain, with the rest obtained from reference TRBV19 and TRBJ2-6, is as follows: DGGITQSPKYLFRKEGQNVTLSCEQNLNHDAMYWYRQDPGQGLRLIYYSQIVNDFQKGDIAEGYSVSREKKESFPLTVTSAQKNPTAFYLCASSIEDRGRSGANVLTFGAGSRLTVL.

This clone occurred once. V gene TRBV9 combines with J gene TRBJ2-1; TRBD2 might be the D (5 bases). CDR1 is SGDLS, CDR2 YYNGEE, per germline. The CDR3 is 15 residues long. V was pared by 3 bases and J by 7 bases, with 17 bases between. In DNA, the CDR3 is TGTGCCAGCAGCGGGTCGGGGAGTATGGGGAATGAGCAGTTCTTC. This gives the protein CASSGSGSMGNEQFF.

V is TRBV5-4 and J is TRBJ1-2; weak D call: TRBD1 (5 bases). The V end lost 1 base, the J end lost 8 bases, and 9 bases lay between the germline ends. The germline CDR1 and CDR2 sequences are SGHNT and YYREEE (reference sequence). The CDR3 runs to 12 residues. In DNA form, the CDR3 reads TGTGCCAGCAGCTTGCCGGGGCGAGGCTACACCTTC. Translation: CASSLPGRGYTF. Drawing the rest from reference TRBV5-4 and TRBJ1-2, the complete variable domain is ETGVTQSPTHLIKTRGQQVTLRCSSQSGHNTVSWYQQALGQGPQFIFQYYREEENGRGNFPPRFSGLQFPNYSSELNVNALELDDSALYLCASSLPGRGYTFGSGTRLTVV.

The chain links TRBV9 to TRBJ2-2; D remains ambiguous. This CDR3 has 14 residues. Germline CDR1 reads SGDLS; CDR2 reads YYNGEE. Between the trimmed V and J ends, which lost 0 bases and 4 bases, there was a span of 7 bases. CDR3 amino acids: CASSVDSLTGELFF. In nucleotides, the CDR3 is TGTGCCAGCAGCGTAGATTCCCTCACCGGGGAGCTGTTTTTT.

The chain joins TRBV28 to TRBJ2-2; D call uncertain. This CDR3 comprises 14 residues. The V gene lost 2 bases and the J gene lost 4 bases, with 8 bases spanning the gap. In germline, CDR1 is MDHEN, CDR2 SYDVKM. Written as DNA, the CDR3 is TGTGCCAGCAGTTTAATAGTCATCACCGGGGAGCTGTTTTTT. It encodes CASSLIVITGELFF.

The chain combines TRBV5-5 with TRBJ2-1, with TRBD2 as a possible D gene (7 bases). In germline, CDR1 is SGHKS, CDR2 YYEKEE (reference sequence). This CDR3 is 16 amino acids long. V was shortened by 2 bases and J by 8 bases, with 20 bases between the two germline ends. The CDR3 protein is CASSFLLGGGEDEQFF. CDR3 DNA: TGTGCCAGCAGCTTCCTACTAGGCGGGGGCGAAGATGAGCAGTTCTTC.

This chain joins TRBV5-1 and TRBJ2-1; maybe TRBD1 (5 bases). With 0 bases removed from V and 6 bases from J, the gap between germline ends came to 16 bases. The CDR3 length is 16 residues. Germline V gives CDR1 SGHRS, CDR2 YFSETQ. CDR3 amino acids: CASSLVGTNQGNEQFF. The CDR3 DNA reads as TGCGCCAGCAGCTTGGTGGGTACTAACCAGGGCAATGAGCAGTTCTTC. Filled out from reference TRBV5-1 and TRBJ2-1, the complete variable domain reads KAGVTQTPRYLIKTRGQQVTLSCSPISGHRSVSWYQQTPGQGLQFLFEYFSETQRNKGNFPGRFSGRQFSNSRSEMNVSTLELGDSALYLCASSLVGTNQGNEQFFGPGTRLTVL.

The chain has TRBV9 and TRBJ2-1, with TRBD2 matching over 10 bases. The CDR3 is 16 residues long. The germline V gene has CDR1 SGDLS and CDR2 YYNGEE. Unmatched junction bases numbered 8, after V lost 0 bases and J lost 8 bases. In nucleotides, the CDR3 is TGTGCCAGCAGCGTAGGTTCTAGCGGGAGCGTGTATGAGCAGTTCTTC. Translated: CASSVGSSGSVYEQFF.